This note documents a single T cell receptor (beta chain) sequence. The target antigen is unknown. This entry belongs to a study of blood T cells in healthy people across ages. The study, taken as a whole, reports: Among T cells, TCR beta diversity per million cells dropped roughly linearly as age rose. Because sorting was not performed, PBMCs prevented conclusive naive versus antigen-experienced comparison.

Primed by a sample-barcoded 5' primer and a J-beta primer mix, a second PCR proceeded for roughly 7 to 11 cycles. Per sample, CDR3-containing paired-end reads numbered at least 2.5 million. TCRdb re-derived calls from the 5' RACE reads in MiXCR, one entry per CDR3 protein. The sample includes about 690,000 distinct CDR3 sequences, around 41% of them seen just once. The source material was blood. The TCR was taken from a man older than 75 in good health.

The CDR3 region is CASSHRLGIETQYF. The CDR3, as DNA: TGTGCCAGCAGCCACAGGTTGGGGATCGAGACCCAGTACTTC. This chain joins TRBV3-1 and TRBJ2-5; D is uncertain. Trimming took 3 bases from V and 5 from J, leaving 13 bases between them. The germline gives CDR1 LGHDT, CDR2 YNNKEL (reference sequence). This CDR3 region has 14 residues.